Included here is one T cell receptor (beta chain) sequence, with context. As yet, its antigen is unknown. This CDR3 has 16 amino acids. CDR1 is SGDLS and CDR2 is YYNGEE in the germline V gene. The V gene lost 3 bases and the J gene lost 0 bases, with 10 bases spanning the gap. Using immunoSEQ multiplex PCR, the repertoire was profiled, and TCRdb retains in-frame clones only, with some absent. The sample gives 450,000 to 500,000 clones, over 60% of which show up once; roughly 13% is in the top ten. The data derive from a study of shared clonotypes between healthy human individuals. Regarding the study as a whole: Represented diversity, genetic and exposure-history alike, was limited by few donors.

Sequences were obtained from PBMCs. This TCR came from a woman in her thirties or forties in good health. Some clones in this sample may be carry-over from other donors' samples. The gene calls are TRBV9 and TRBJ2-6; a weak D match, TRBD2 (5 bases). CDR3 DNA: TGTGCCAGCAGCGGGACTTCCAGCTCTGGGGCCAACGTCCTGACTTTC. It codes for CASSGTSSSGANVLTF. Full variable domain (missing parts from reference TRBV9 and TRBJ2-6): DSGVTQTPKHLITATGQRVTLRCSPRSGDLSVYWYQQSLDQGLQFLIQYYNGEERAKGNILERFSAQQFPDLHSELNLSSLELGDSALYFCASSGTSSSGANVLTFGAGSRLTVL.